What follows are 17 T cell receptor beta chains derived from one specimen sequenced in a study of blood T cell repertoires in COVID-19. The protocol was immunoSEQ multiplex PCR, while the TCRdb copy is restricted to in-frame clones and leaves out a portion. The repertoire has roughly 200,000 clones, about nine tenths of them found once; the top ten carry over 0.95%. The specimen sequenced was PBMCs or T cells enriched from blood (not recorded which). The receptors here all came from a man aged 30 to 39 who had recovered from COVID-19.

The V call is TRBV9, the J call TRBJ1-3; D is uncertain. The CDR3 is 16 residues long. The V end lost 0 bases, the J end lost 0 bases, and 10 bases lay between the germline ends. Germline values: CDR1 SGDLS, CDR2 YYNGEE. CDR3 sequence: CASSVAHNTSGNTIYF. For the CDR3, the DNA is TGTGCCAGCAGCGTAGCCCACAATACCTCTGGAAACACCATATATTTT.

The chain links TRBV6-2 or TRBV6-3 to TRBJ1-1; D uncertain. This CDR3 contains 15 residues. Trimming cost V 0 bases and J 3 bases, with 11 bases left between them. Germline-derived CDR1 and CDR2 are MNHEY and SVGEGT. CDR3 bases: TGTGCCAGCAGTTACTCGGCAGTTTGGTACACTGAAGCTTTCTTT. It codes for CASSYSAVWYTEAFF.

This chain's CDR3 is CASSLPGTGDSPLHF. The CDR3 DNA reads as TGTGCCAGCAGCTTGCCCGGGACTGGTGATTCACCCCTCCACTTT. The chain is built from TRBV5-6 and TRBJ1-6; D is perhaps TRBD1 (5 bases). This CDR3 has 15 amino acids. The germline gives CDR1 SGHDT, CDR2 YYEEEE. With 1 base removed from V and 8 bases from J, the gap between germline ends came to 13 bases. The full variable domain, with the rest looked up from reference TRBV5-6 and TRBJ1-6, is DAGVTQSPTHLIKTRGQQVTLRCSPKSGHDTVSWYQQALGQGPQFIFQYYEEEERQRGNFPDRFSGHQFPNYSSELNVNALLLGDSALYLCASSLPGTGDSPLHFGNGTRLTVT.

The V gene is TRBV20-1, the J gene TRBJ2-1; 8 nucleotides align to TRBD2. Germline V gene sequence: CDR1 DFQATT, CDR2 SNEGSKA (reference sequence). The CDR3 is 17 residues long. Losses at the gene ends were 3 bases for V and 2 bases for J; bases not matched to a gene: 12. The DNA of the CDR3 is TGCAGTGCTAGTGGTATCCTGGCGGGGGGCCCCTACAATGAGCAGTTCTTC. This sequence encodes CSASGILAGGPYNEQFF.

This clone was observed once. This chain connects TRBV7-9 to TRBJ2-5, with 7 bases matching TRBD1. With 1 base clipped from V and 2 bases from J, the junction kept 7 bases outside the gene matches. The CDR3 loop spans 16 amino acids. Germline V lookup: CDR1 SEHNR, CDR2 FQNEAQ (reference sequence). The CDR3 nucleotides are TGTGCCAGCAGCTTAGGAGCCCGGGACAGACAAGAGACCCAGTACTTC. Translating it yields CASSLGARDRQETQYF.

This chain links TRBV11-2 with TRBJ2-1; D is unresolved. The CDR3 covers 16 residues. Trimming shortened V by 1 base and J by 1 base, and 11 bases separated the two germline ends. Germline values: CDR1 SGHAT, CDR2 FQNNGV. This chain's CDR3 is CASSLGGSFSYNEQFF. DNA of the CDR3: TGTGCCAGCAGCTTAGGAGGTTCGTTTTCCTACAATGAGCAGTTCTTC.

The chain links TRBV7-2 to TRBJ2-7, with D maybe TRBD2 (6 bases). The V gene lost 4 bases and the J gene lost 2 bases, with 9 bases spanning the gap. Germline values: CDR1 SGHTA, CDR2 FQGNSA. CDR3 length: 13 amino acids. CDR3 bases: TGTGCCAGCAGCTGGAGGGGAACCTACGAGCAGTACTTC. Protein product: CASSWRGTYEQYF.

This clone appeared a few times. This chain links TRBV6-5 with TRBJ2-7; 9 bases match TRBD1. With 5 bases clipped from V and 5 bases from J, the junction kept 10 bases outside the gene matches. The germline V gene encodes CDR1 MNHEY and CDR2 SVGAGI. The length of the CDR3 is 15 residues. The CDR3 loop is CASSPTGQGAHEQYF. The CDR3 region has the DNA TGTGCCAGCAGTCCGACGGGACAGGGTGCCCACGAGCAGTACTTC.

The gene calls are TRBV5-8 and TRBJ1-4, with 10 bases fitting TRBD1. Trimming took 7 bases from V and 11 from J; bases not matched to a gene: 14. CDR1 SGHTS and CDR2 YDEGEE come from the germline V gene. The CDR3 has 15 residues. The CDR3 loop is CASLDADRGHRKLFF. CDR3 nucleotide sequence: TGTGCCAGCCTAGACGCAGACAGGGGGCATCGGAAACTGTTTTTT. The variable domain in full, with the rest retrieved from reference TRBV5-8 and TRBJ1-4, is EAGVTQSPTHLIKTRGQQATLRCSPISGHTSVYWYQQALGLGLQFLLWYDEGEERNRGNFPPRFSGRQFPNYSSELNVNALELEDSALYLCASLDADRGHRKLFFGSGTQLSVL.

This clone has just a few counts. The chain couples TRBV2 to TRBJ2-7; 11 nucleotides align to TRBD1. With V trimmed by 10 bases and J by 5 bases, 7 bases remained unmatched. The germline V gene has CDR1 SNHLY and CDR2 FYNNEI. This CDR3 contains 13 residues. CDR3 bases: TGTGCCACCACCGGGACAGGGGGTAACGAGCAGTACTTC. Protein: CATTGTGGNEQYF. Based on the CDR3 plus reference TRBV2 and TRBJ2-7, the full variable domain is EPEVTQTPSHQVTQMGQEVILRCVPISNHLYFYWYRQILGQKVEFLVSFYNNEISEKSEIFDDQFSVERPDGSNFTLKIRSTKLEDSAMYFCATTGTGGNEQYFGPGTRLTVT.

This chain's CDR3 is CAISEGLQGTSPLHF. DNA for the CDR3: TGTGCCATCAGTGAAGGGTTACAGGGAACTTCACCCCTCCACTTT. The rearrangement joins TRBV10-3 to TRBJ1-6, with TRBD1 as a possible D gene (6 bases). Germline V CDR1 and CDR2: ENHRY, SYGVKD. This CDR3 has 15 residues. Trimming pared 3 bases from V and 9 bases from J, leaving 15 bases between.

This chain uses TRBV6-2 or TRBV6-3 with TRBJ1-1, with a possible D match to TRBD1 (6 bases). The germline V and J ends were trimmed by 6 bases and 1 base, with 12 bases remaining between them. CDR3 size: 14 residues. Looked up from germline, CDR1 is MNHEY and CDR2 is SVGEGT. CDR3 coding DNA: TGTGCCAGCAGCCTACAGGGCTCGAACACTGAAGCTTTCTTT. Translated: CASSLQGSNTEAFF.

This clone was counted only a few times. The chain joins TRBV2 to TRBJ2-6, with D possibly being TRBD1 (5 bases). Trimming took off 4 bases at V and 2 bases at J, with 9 bases between the two ends. CDR3 length equals 15 residues. Germline CDR1 reads SNHLY; CDR2 reads FYNNEI. The CDR3 nucleotides are TGTGCCAGCAGTGGCCCCAGGGCTGGGGCCAACGTCCTGACTTTC. Translating it yields CASSGPRAGANVLTF.

This rearrangement joins TRBV2 to TRBJ2-1; TRBD1 matches at 8 bases. The CDR3 extends over 15 amino acids. Germline assignment: CDR1 SNHLY and CDR2 FYNNEI. V was clipped by 1 base and J by 7 bases; unmatched bases: 6. The CDR3 nucleotides are TGTGCCAGCAGTGAAGGTCAGGGGGCAGGGAATGAGCAGTTCTTC. Translation: CASSEGQGAGNEQFF.

V usage is TRBV3-1 (or the pseudogene TRBV3-2) and J usage is TRBJ1-3; TRBD1 aligns across 9 bases. V dropped 0 bases and J dropped 2; count of bases not matched to a gene: 8. Germline V gives CDR1 LGHDT, CDR2 YNNKEL (reference sequence). The CDR3 consists of 18 residues. CDR3 nucleotide sequence: TGTGCCAGCAGCCAAGACCCACAGGGGGCTCAGACTGGAAACACCATATATTTT. Residues: CASSQDPQGAQTGNTIYF.

The chain couples TRBV4-3 to TRBJ1-2, with TRBD1 matching 11 bases. Germline V CDR1 and CDR2: LGHNA, YSLEER. The ends lost 3 bases at V and 5 bases at J; junction bases unmatched: 5. The CDR3 extends over 15 amino acids. The CDR3 reads CASSHPGQGAYGYTF. CDR3 nucleotides: TGCGCCAGCAGCCACCCTGGACAGGGGGCTTATGGCTACACCTTC.

This rearrangement joins TRBV28 to TRBJ2-5; D not resolved. V lost 3 bases and J lost 2, with 7 bases in between. In germline, CDR1 is MDHEN, CDR2 SYDVKM. The CDR3 has 13 amino acids. The CDR3 reads CASSLLEQETQYF. DNA for the CDR3: TGTGCCAGCAGTTTGCTGGAGCAAGAGACCCAGTACTTC. The complete variable domain, with remaining parts taken from reference TRBV28 and TRBJ2-5, reads DVKVTQSSRYLVKRTGEKVFLECVQDMDHENMFWYRQDPGLGLRLIYFSYDVKMKEKGDIPEGYSVSREKKERFSLILESASTNQTSMYLCASSLLEQETQYFGPGTRLLVL.